The present T cell receptor (beta chain) was sequenced within a study of cytomegalovirus exposure and HLA in healthy donors. Concerning this clone itself: The antigen remains undetermined.

Use of 60 Vbeta and 13 Jbeta primers characterized the PCR. Method: immunoSEQ multiplex PCR; TCRdb's copy keeps in-frame clones and lacks some. The repertoire holds hundreds of thousands of clones, with approximately 84% as singletons. Study-level findings and limits: It was reported that TCR beta sequences correctly inferred the HLA-A and HLA-B alleles for most subjects. Later analysis associated a missense DCLRE1C variant with TCR beta V- and J-gene trimming. Reports described diagnosis of cytomegalovirus status by the classifier as highly specific and sensitive. Later on, an analysis tied some 17,000 TCR beta sequences to HLA alleles at 0.05 false discovery rate.

Trimming left V 5 bases short and J 6 bases short, with 20 bases between. This CDR3 has 15 amino acids. CDR1 is SGHRS, CDR2 YFSETQ, per germline. This clonotype originated in a middle-aged woman in good health and CMV-seronegative. The chain employs TRBV5-1 and TRBJ1-1; the D is unclear. The specimen sequenced was PBMCs. The CDR3 protein is CASSLLPRSSAEAFF. In DNA form, the CDR3 reads TGCGCCAGCAGTTTACTCCCGAGATCGAGCGCTGAAGCTTTCTTT. The full variable domain, with the rest looked up from reference TRBV5-1 and TRBJ1-1, is KAGVTQTPRYLIKTRGQQVTLSCSPISGHRSVSWYQQTPGQGLQFLFEYFSETQRNKGNFPGRFSGRQFSNSRSEMNVSTLELGDSALYLCASSLLPRSSAEAFFGQGTRLTVV.